A selection of T cell receptor beta chains follows, all from one sample in a study of cytomegalovirus exposure and HLA in healthy donors. Produced via immunoSEQ multiplex PCR; TCRdb's table is partial and in-frame only. The top ten hold 4.5% to 5.5% of the sample, which has 150,000 to 200,000 clones, less than 85% seen once. The specimen sequenced was PBMCs. These TCRs come from a man aged 18 to 30 in good health and CMV-seronegative. CDR3s include the opening cysteine and the closing phenylalanine or tryptophan. Fields, in order: J gene, clone size, D gene, V gene, CDR3 protein, CDR3 DNA. A D gene is named only where the DNA matches it firmly. Some rows have no size entry. The others give once, few or many, or a class for an expanded clone.

j_call: TRBJ1-6; clone_size: once; d_call: TRBD1; v_call: TRBV6-5; cdr3_aa: CASSYSTGEGSPLHF; cdr3_nt: TGTGCCAGCAGTTATTCGACAGGGGAAGGTTCACCCCTCCACTTT
j_call: TRBJ1-6; clone_size: -; d_call: -; v_call: TRBV30; cdr3_aa: CAWRGGVKASSYNSPLHF; cdr3_nt: TGTGCCTGGAGGGGGGGGGTGAAGGCAAGCTCCTATAATTCACCCCTCCACTTT
j_call: TRBJ1-1; clone_size: -; d_call: -; v_call: TRBV12-1; cdr3_aa: CASSFEDGCGNTEAFF; cdr3_nt: TGTGCCAGCAGCTTTGAGGATGGCTGCGGGAACACTGAAGCTTTCTTT
j_call: TRBJ1-3; clone_size: -; d_call: TRBD1; v_call: TRBV5-6; cdr3_aa: CASSPGQGRSGNTIYF; cdr3_nt: TGTGCCAGCAGCCCGGGACAGGGTCGGTCTGGAAACACCATATATTTT
j_call: TRBJ2-1; clone_size: -; d_call: -; v_call: TRBV10-3; cdr3_aa: CAITIGGLVDGGQFF; cdr3_nt: TGTGCCATCACCATCGGCGGGCTTGTTGACGGTGGGCAGTTCTTC
j_call: TRBJ2-7; clone_size: once; d_call: TRBD2; v_call: TRBV11-2; cdr3_aa: CASSLVSGSSDEQYF; cdr3_nt: TGTGCCAGCAGCTTAGTTAGCGGGAGTAGCGACGAGCAGTACTTC
j_call: TRBJ2-5; clone_size: -; d_call: -; v_call: TRBV25-1; cdr3_aa: CASSELFAGPQETQYF; cdr3_nt: TGTGCCAGCAGTGAACTTTTCGCAGGGCCCCAAGAGACCCAGTACTTC
j_call: TRBJ2-5; clone_size: few; d_call: -; v_call: TRBV7-2; cdr3_aa: CASSPAGDPETQYF; cdr3_nt: TGTGCCAGCAGCCCCGCGGGTGACCCAGAGACCCAGTACTTC
j_call: TRBJ1-1; clone_size: -; d_call: -; v_call: TRBV4-3; cdr3_aa: CASSQDRVNEAFF; cdr3_nt: TGCGCCAGCAGCCAAGATCGGGTAAATGAAGCTTTCTTT
j_call: TRBJ1-6; clone_size: -; d_call: -; v_call: TRBV5-5; cdr3_aa: CASSPRLEAVGFSYNSPLHF; cdr3_nt: TGTGCCAGCAGCCCAAGGCTTGAGGCTGTCGGGTTCTCCTATAATTCACCCCTCCACTTT
j_call: TRBJ2-5; clone_size: -; d_call: -; v_call: TRBV7-6; cdr3_aa: CASSLAGYRETQYF; cdr3_nt: TGTGCCAGCAGCTTAGCGGGATACAGGGAGACCCAGTACTTC
j_call: TRBJ1-3; clone_size: -; d_call: -; v_call: TRBV7-9; cdr3_aa: CASKAYLSPGESSGNTIYF; cdr3_nt: TGTGCCAGCAAAGCTTACTTGTCTCCCGGGGAGAGCTCTGGAAACACCATATATTTT
j_call: TRBJ2-1; clone_size: -; d_call: -; v_call: TRBV6-1; cdr3_aa: CASSTRTNYRNEQFF; cdr3_nt: TGTGCCAGCAGTACTCGGACCAACTACAGGAATGAGCAGTTCTTC
j_call: TRBJ1-2; clone_size: once; d_call: -; v_call: TRBV28; cdr3_aa: CASRPGVAGGYTF; cdr3_nt: TGTGCTAGCAGGCCCGGGGTGGCGGGGGGCTACACCTTC
j_call: TRBJ1-1; clone_size: -; d_call: -; v_call: TRBV9; cdr3_aa: CASSRDNADEAFF; cdr3_nt: TGTGCCAGCAGCCGCGATAACGCGGATGAAGCTTTCTTT
j_call: TRBJ1-2; clone_size: -; d_call: TRBD1; v_call: TRBV11-2; cdr3_aa: CASSLETTGGGYGYTF; cdr3_nt: TGTGCCAGCAGCTTAGAAACTACAGGGGGCGGCTATGGCTACACCTTC
j_call: TRBJ2-7; clone_size: -; d_call: -; v_call: TRBV10-3; cdr3_aa: CAIGKPLGLTYEQYF; cdr3_nt: TGTGCCATCGGAAAGCCTCTAGGCCTCACCTACGAGCAGTACTTC
j_call: TRBJ1-1; clone_size: -; d_call: -; v_call: TRBV2; cdr3_aa: CASSTTVNTEAFF; cdr3_nt: TGTGCCAGCAGCACGACAGTAAACACTGAAGCTTTCTTT
j_call: TRBJ1-2; clone_size: -; d_call: TRBD1; v_call: TRBV5-6; cdr3_aa: CASSTATGGGYGYTF; cdr3_nt: TGTGCCAGCAGTACAGCGACAGGGGGAGGTTATGGCTACACCTTC
j_call: TRBJ1-1; clone_size: -; d_call: -; v_call: TRBV27; cdr3_aa: CASSPHPGQPQRGAFF; cdr3_nt: TGTGCCAGCAGTCCACACCCCGGACAGCCCCAGAGGGGAGCTTTCTTT
j_call: TRBJ2-7; clone_size: few; d_call: -; v_call: TRBV28; cdr3_aa: CASSLPTEAYEQYF; cdr3_nt: TGTGCCAGCAGTTTACCGACAGAAGCCTACGAGCAGTACTTC
j_call: TRBJ2-7; clone_size: -; d_call: -; v_call: TRBV10-1; cdr3_aa: CACQRPFGEDHEQYF; cdr3_nt: TGCGCCTGCCAACGACCCTTCGGGGAGGATCACGAGCAGTACTTC
j_call: TRBJ2-3; clone_size: -; d_call: -; v_call: TRBV2; cdr3_aa: CAAKGDSTDTQYF; cdr3_nt: TGTGCCGCAAAGGGGGACAGCACAGATACGCAGTATTTT
j_call: TRBJ2-1; clone_size: -; d_call: -; v_call: TRBV7-9; cdr3_aa: CASSLRGRSRVNEQFF; cdr3_nt: TGTGCCAGCAGCTTAAGGGGCAGGTCACGGGTAAATGAGCAGTTCTTC
j_call: TRBJ2-7; clone_size: -; d_call: -; v_call: TRBV11-2; cdr3_aa: CASSRPDPGLGEQYF; cdr3_nt: TGTGCCAGCAGCCGCCCTGACCCGGGACTGGGCGAGCAGTACTTC
j_call: TRBJ2-7; clone_size: -; d_call: -; v_call: TRBV19; cdr3_aa: CASGGLHEQYF; cdr3_nt: TGTGCCAGTGGAGGCCTGCACGAGCAGTACTTC
j_call: TRBJ2-5; clone_size: -; d_call: TRBD1; v_call: TRBV28; cdr3_aa: CASSTLLDRGETQYF; cdr3_nt: TGTGCCAGCAGTACCCTACTAGACAGGGGGGAGACCCAGTACTTC
j_call: TRBJ2-3; clone_size: once; d_call: -; v_call: TRBV5-4; cdr3_aa: CASSLAPGASTDTQYF; cdr3_nt: TGTGCCAGCAGCTTGGCTCCGGGAGCTAGCACAGATACGCAGTATTTT
j_call: TRBJ2-2; clone_size: -; d_call: -; v_call: TRBV4-1; cdr3_aa: CASSQLRGTGELFF; cdr3_nt: TGCGCCAGCAGCCAGCTTAGGGGGACCGGGGAGCTGTTTTTT
j_call: TRBJ1-1; clone_size: -; d_call: TRBD1; v_call: TRBV18; cdr3_aa: CASSPFGQGQSTEAFF; cdr3_nt: TGTGCCAGCTCCCCTTTCGGACAGGGACAGAGCACTGAAGCTTTCTTT
j_call: TRBJ1-5; clone_size: -; d_call: -; v_call: TRBV1; cdr3_aa: CTSSYVKKYSNQPQHF; cdr3_nt: TGCACCAGCTCCTACGTAAAGAAGTATAGCAATCAGCCCCAGCATTTT
j_call: TRBJ2-7; clone_size: once; d_call: -; v_call: TRBV29-1; cdr3_aa: CSVVLGNYGQYF; cdr3_nt: TGCAGCGTTGTGCTCGGAAACTACGGGCAGTACTTC
j_call: TRBJ1-2; clone_size: -; d_call: -; v_call: TRBV6-5; cdr3_aa: CASSSLTISYGYTF; cdr3_nt: TGTGCCAGCAGTTCCTTGACAATTTCCTATGGCTACACCTTC